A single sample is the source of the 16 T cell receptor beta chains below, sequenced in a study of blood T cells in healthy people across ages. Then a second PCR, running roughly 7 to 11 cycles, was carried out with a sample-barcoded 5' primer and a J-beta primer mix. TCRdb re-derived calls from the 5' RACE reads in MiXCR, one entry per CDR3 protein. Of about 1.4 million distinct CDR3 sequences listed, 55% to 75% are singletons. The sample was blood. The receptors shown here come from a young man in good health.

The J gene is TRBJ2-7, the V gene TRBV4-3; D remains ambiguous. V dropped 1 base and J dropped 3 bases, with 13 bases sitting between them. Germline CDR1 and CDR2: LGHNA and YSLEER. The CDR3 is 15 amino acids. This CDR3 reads CASSQGSRELYEQYF. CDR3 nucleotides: TGCGCCAGCAGCCAAGGGTCTAGGGAACTCTACGAGCAGTACTTC.

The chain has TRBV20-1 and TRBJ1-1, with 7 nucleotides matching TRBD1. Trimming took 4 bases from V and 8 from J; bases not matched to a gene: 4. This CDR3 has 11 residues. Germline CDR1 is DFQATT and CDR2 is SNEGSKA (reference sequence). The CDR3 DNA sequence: TGCAGTGCTACTGGACAGGACGAAGCTTTCTTT. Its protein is CSATGQDEAFF.

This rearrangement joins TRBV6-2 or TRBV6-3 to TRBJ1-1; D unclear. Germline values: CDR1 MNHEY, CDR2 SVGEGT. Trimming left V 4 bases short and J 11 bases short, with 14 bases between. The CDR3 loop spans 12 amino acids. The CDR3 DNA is TGTGCCAGCAGTTCAAACTCCGCGGAGGCTTTCTTT. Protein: CASSSNSAEAFF.

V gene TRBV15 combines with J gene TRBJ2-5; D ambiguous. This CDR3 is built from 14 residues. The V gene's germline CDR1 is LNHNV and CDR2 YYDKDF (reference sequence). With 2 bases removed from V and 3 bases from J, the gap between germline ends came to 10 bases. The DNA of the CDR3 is TGTGCCACCAGCAGAAAGAATGGAAAAGAGACCCAGTACTTC. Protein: CATSRKNGKETQYF.

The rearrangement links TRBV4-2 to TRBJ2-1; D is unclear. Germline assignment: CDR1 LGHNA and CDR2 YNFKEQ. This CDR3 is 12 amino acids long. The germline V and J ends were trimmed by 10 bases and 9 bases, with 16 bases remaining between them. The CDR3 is CAILSGSCEQFF. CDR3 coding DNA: TGTGCCATCCTAAGTGGAAGCTGTGAGCAGTTCTTC.

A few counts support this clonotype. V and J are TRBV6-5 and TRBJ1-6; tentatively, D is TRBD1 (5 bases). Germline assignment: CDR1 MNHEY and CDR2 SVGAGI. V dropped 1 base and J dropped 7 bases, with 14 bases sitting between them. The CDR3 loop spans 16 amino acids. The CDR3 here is CASSYYGRGTNSPLHF. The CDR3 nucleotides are TGTGCCAGCAGTTACTATGGGCGGGGGACCAATTCACCCCTCCACTTT.

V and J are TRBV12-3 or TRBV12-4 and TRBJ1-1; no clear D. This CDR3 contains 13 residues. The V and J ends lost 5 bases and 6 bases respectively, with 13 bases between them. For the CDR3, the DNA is TGTGCCAGCAGTGGGGAGCAATGGGCTGAAGCTTTCTTT. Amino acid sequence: CASSGEQWAEAFF.

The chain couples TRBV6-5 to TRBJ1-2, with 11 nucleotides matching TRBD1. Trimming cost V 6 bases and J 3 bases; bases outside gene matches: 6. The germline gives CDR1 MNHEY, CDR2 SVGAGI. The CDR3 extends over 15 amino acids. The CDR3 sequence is CASRLGTGGHYGYTF. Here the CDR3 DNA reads TGTGCCAGCAGACTTGGGACAGGGGGTCACTATGGCTACACCTTC.

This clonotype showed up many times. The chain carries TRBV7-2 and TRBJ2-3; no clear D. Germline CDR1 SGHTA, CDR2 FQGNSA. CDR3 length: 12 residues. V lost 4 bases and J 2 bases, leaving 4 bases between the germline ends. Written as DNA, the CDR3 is TGTGCCAGCAGCTACTACACAGATACGCAGTATTTT. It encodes CASSYYTDTQYF.

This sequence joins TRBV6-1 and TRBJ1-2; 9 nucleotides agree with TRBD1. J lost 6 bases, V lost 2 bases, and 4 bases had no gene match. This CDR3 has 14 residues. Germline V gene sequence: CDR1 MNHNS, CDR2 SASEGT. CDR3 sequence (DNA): TGTGCCAGCAGTGAACCCGACAGGGGGGATGGCTACACCTTC. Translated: CASSEPDRGDGYTF.

As DNA, the CDR3 is TGTGCCAGCCGGAACGACAGGGGCCAAGAGACCCAGTACTTC. It yields the protein CASRNDRGQETQYF. This chain connects TRBV7-9 to TRBJ2-5; 8 bases line up with TRBD1. Germline CDR1 and CDR2: SEHNR and FQNEAQ (reference sequence). This CDR3 comprises 14 residues. Trimming took 8 bases from V and 1 from J; bases not matched to a gene: 6.

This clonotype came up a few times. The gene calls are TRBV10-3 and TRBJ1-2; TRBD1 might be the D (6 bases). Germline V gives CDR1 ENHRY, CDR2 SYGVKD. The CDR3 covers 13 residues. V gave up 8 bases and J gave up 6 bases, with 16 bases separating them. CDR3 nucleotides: TGTGCCATCGATATGGGGGCAGGGAATGGCTACACCTTC. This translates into CAIDMGAGNGYTF.

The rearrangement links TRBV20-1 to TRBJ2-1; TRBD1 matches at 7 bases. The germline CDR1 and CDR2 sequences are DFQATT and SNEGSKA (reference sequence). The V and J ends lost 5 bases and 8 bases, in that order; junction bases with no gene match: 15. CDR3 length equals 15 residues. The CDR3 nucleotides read TGCAGTGCTGGACTCAAGGGGGCCGGTGTCTATGAGCAGTTCTTC. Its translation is CSAGLKGAGVYEQFF.

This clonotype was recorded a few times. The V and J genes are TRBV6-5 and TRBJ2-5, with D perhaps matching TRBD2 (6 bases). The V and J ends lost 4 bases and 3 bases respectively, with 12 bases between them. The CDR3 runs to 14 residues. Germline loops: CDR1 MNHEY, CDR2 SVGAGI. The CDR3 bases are TGTGCCAGCAGTTTAGGGGAGGAAGAAGAGACCCAGTACTTC. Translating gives CASSLGEEEETQYF.

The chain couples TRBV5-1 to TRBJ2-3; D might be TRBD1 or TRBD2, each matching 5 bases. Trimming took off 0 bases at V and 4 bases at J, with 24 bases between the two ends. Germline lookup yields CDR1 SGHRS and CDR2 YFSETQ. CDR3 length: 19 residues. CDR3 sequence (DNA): TGCGCCAGCAGCTTGGGGGTCTCAATGGGGGACGGGACGGCAGATACGCAGTATTTT. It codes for CASSLGVSMGDGTADTQYF.

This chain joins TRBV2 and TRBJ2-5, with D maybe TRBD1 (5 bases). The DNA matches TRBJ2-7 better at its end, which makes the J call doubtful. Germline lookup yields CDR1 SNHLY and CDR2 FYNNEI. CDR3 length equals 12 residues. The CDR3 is CASLPGTYEQYF. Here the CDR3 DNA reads TGTGCCAGCCTTCCAGGGACCTACGAGCAGTACTTC.